One sample yielded the 2 T cell receptor beta chains listed below, sequenced in a study of blood T cell repertoires in COVID-19. Sequencing was performed with immunoSEQ multiplex PCR; in TCRdb, only in-frame clones are kept and a portion is missing. The sample records approximately 92,000 clones, around three quarters being singletons. Source material: peripheral blood. These receptors were obtained from an older woman in a cohort sampled during active or convalescent COVID-19.

Turning to this clone: This sample also contains other DNA sequences that code for the same CDR3. The V and J genes are TRBV5-1 and TRBJ1-2; D unresolved. V lost 0 bases and J 3 bases, leaving 6 bases between the germline ends. CDR3 length equals 13 residues. Germline V gene lookup returns CDR1 SGHRS and CDR2 YFSETQ. CDR3 sequence: CASSLGGDYGYTF. The CDR3 DNA reads TGCGCCAGCAGCTTGGGGGGAGACTATGGCTACACCTTC. Supplemented by reference TRBV5-1 and TRBJ1-2, the full variable domain reads KAGVTQTPRYLIKTRGQQVTLSCSPISGHRSVSWYQQTPGQGLQFLFEYFSETQRNKGNFPGRFSGRQFSNSRSEMNVSTLELGDSALYLCASSLGGDYGYTFGSGTRLTVV.

This clone came up a few times. The genes are TRBV19 and TRBJ2-3; TRBD1 matches at 8 bases. With 5 bases clipped from V and 6 bases from J, the junction kept 4 bases outside the gene matches. The CDR3 is made up of 13 amino acids. Germline V gene sequence: CDR1 LNHDA, CDR2 SQIVND (reference sequence). Written as DNA, the CDR3 is TGTGCCAGTAGTCCTCGACAGGGGGATACGCAGTATTTT. Translation: CASSPRQGDTQYF.